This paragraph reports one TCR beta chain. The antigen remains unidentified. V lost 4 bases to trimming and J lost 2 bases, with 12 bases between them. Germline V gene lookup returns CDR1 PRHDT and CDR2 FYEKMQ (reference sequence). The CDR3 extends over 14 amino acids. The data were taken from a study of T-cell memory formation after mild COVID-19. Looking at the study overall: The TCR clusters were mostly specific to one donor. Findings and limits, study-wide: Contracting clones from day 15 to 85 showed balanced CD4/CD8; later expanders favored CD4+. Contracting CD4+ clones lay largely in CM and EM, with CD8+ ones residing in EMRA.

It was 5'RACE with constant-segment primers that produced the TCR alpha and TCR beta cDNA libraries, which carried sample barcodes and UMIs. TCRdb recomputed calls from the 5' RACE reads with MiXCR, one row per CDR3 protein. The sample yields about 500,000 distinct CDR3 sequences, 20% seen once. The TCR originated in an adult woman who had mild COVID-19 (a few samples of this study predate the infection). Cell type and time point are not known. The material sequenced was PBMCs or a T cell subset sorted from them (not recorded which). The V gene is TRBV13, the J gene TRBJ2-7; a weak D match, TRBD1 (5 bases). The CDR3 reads CASSSEDRTYEQYF. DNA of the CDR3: TGTGCCAGCAGCTCGGAAGACAGAACCTACGAGCAGTACTTC.